The 22 T cell receptor beta chains below all came from one sample that was sequenced in a study of blood T cell repertoires in COVID-19. Using immunoSEQ multiplex PCR, the repertoire was profiled, and TCRdb retains in-frame clones only, with some absent. The repertoire holds about 90,000 clones, 89% seen once, with less than 3% in the top ten. The specimen was peripheral blood. Every receptor here comes from a man between 50 and 59 years old with COVID-19, enrolled during active disease.

The chain combines TRBV19 with TRBJ1-2, with 7 nucleotides matching TRBD1. The CDR3 is made up of 15 amino acids. Trimming at V came to 2 bases and at J to 1 base, leaving 4 bases not matched to a gene. Germline V lookup: CDR1 LNHDA, CDR2 SQIVND (reference sequence). The CDR3 nucleotides are TGTGCCAGTAGTATAAGGGGACAGAGTAACTATGGCTACACCTTC. It codes for CASSIRGQSNYGYTF.

V and J are TRBV5-1 and TRBJ1-6; no clear D gene. From germline, CDR1 is SGHRS and CDR2 YFSETQ. The CDR3 contains 13 residues. V lost 3 bases, J lost 7 bases, and 8 bases lay in between. CDR3 in DNA: TGCGCCAGCAGCTCAATGGCCAATTCACCCCTCCACTTT. The encoded protein is CASSSMANSPLHF.

J is TRBJ1-2 and V is TRBV28, with unresolved D. V was cut by 4 bases and J by 4 bases, with 4 bases left in between. This CDR3 is built from 11 residues. Germline assignment: CDR1 MDHEN and CDR2 SYDVKM. DNA of the CDR3: TGTGCCAGCAGTTCGAGCTATGGCTACACCTTC. This encodes CASSSSYGYTF.

The gene calls are TRBV28 and TRBJ1-1; 7 bases are shared with TRBD1. The V gene's germline CDR1 is MDHEN and CDR2 SYDVKM. This CDR3 is 13 amino acids long. V trimming: 5 bases; J trimming: 4 bases; junction bases outside the gene matches: 4. The CDR3 DNA reads as TGTGCCAGCAGTCCGACAGGGTTCACTGAAGCTTTCTTT. This encodes CASSPTGFTEAFF.

V gene TRBV30 combines with J gene TRBJ1-3; no clear D. CDR3 length equals 15 residues. CDR1 is GTSNPN, CDR2 SVGIG, per germline (reference sequence). Trimming left V 5 bases short and J 4 bases short, with 18 bases between. The CDR3 reads CAWWPVRGYGNTIYF. CDR3 nucleotide sequence: TGTGCCTGGTGGCCGGTCAGAGGGTACGGAAACACCATATATTTT. Full variable domain (outside the CDR3, taken from reference TRBV30 and TRBJ1-3): SQTIHQWPATLVQPVGSPLSLECTVEGTSNPNLYWYRQAAGRGLQLLFYSVGIGQISSEVPQNLSASRPQDRQFILSSKKLLLSDSGFYLCAWWPVRGYGNTIYFGEGSWLTVV.

This clone was observed a few times. The chain couples TRBV5-1 to TRBJ1-2; a possible D gene is TRBD1 (5 bases). Germline CDR1 is SGHRS and CDR2 is YFSETQ. The CDR3 is made up of 13 amino acids. Deletions cut 5 bases from V and 4 bases from J, with 12 bases between. CDR3 residues: CASSTQTVYGYTF. CDR3 nucleotide sequence: TGCGCCAGCAGTACACAGACAGTCTATGGCTACACCTTC.

This chain connects TRBV18 to TRBJ1-2, with 8 bases fitting TRBD1. Germline V gene data show CDR1 as KGHSH and CDR2 as LQKENI. V was clipped by 2 bases and J by 4 bases; unmatched bases: 6. This CDR3 has 15 amino acids. The DNA of the CDR3 is TGTGCCAGCTCACCATCCCTCGGACAGGGCTATGGCTACACCTTC. It specifies CASSPSLGQGYGYTF.

This clone was seen only once. The rearrangement links TRBV6-5 to TRBJ1-2; TRBD1 matches at 7 bases. The CDR3 runs to 14 residues. V lost 6 bases and J lost 5; bases outside the gene matches: 9. CDR1 is MNHEY, CDR2 SVGAGI, per germline. The CDR3 bases are TGTGCCAGCAGACCCCCGGGACAGTTATATGGCTACACCTTC. This encodes CASRPPGQLYGYTF.

The V call is TRBV5-4, the J call TRBJ1-1; D remains unclear. CDR3 length: 12 residues. Trimming stripped 3 bases from V and 1 base from J, with 4 bases between. CDR1 and CDR2 (germline): SGHNT, YYREEE (reference sequence). The CDR3 region has the DNA TGTGCCAGCAGCTCAGGGAACACTGAAGCTTTCTTT. This encodes CASSSGNTEAFF.

V is TRBV28 and J is TRBJ2-5, with D unclear. The ends were cut back, 6 bases at V and 4 bases at J, with 9 bases in the middle. The germline gives CDR1 MDHEN, CDR2 SYDVKM. This CDR3 has 12 amino acids. The CDR3 DNA sequence: TGTGCCAGCAGCAGAAATCCAGAGACCCAGTACTTC. This translates into CASSRNPETQYF.

CDR3 in DNA: TGTGCCAGCAGCTTAGAGGCAGGCAGGGGCTCTGGAAACACCATATATTTT. Translating gives CASSLEAGRGSGNTIYF. The J gene is TRBJ1-3, the V gene TRBV7-9, with D possibly matching TRBD1 (6 bases). The length of the CDR3 is 17 residues. V was pared by 1 base and J by 0 bases, with 13 bases between. Germline assignment: CDR1 SEHNR and CDR2 FQNEAQ (reference sequence).

The chain employs TRBV18 and TRBJ2-5; unclear D gene. The CDR3 length is 11 residues. V dropped 2 bases and J dropped 5 bases, with 3 bases sitting between them. Germline CDR1 is KGHSH and CDR2 is LQKENI. The CDR3 region is CASSPGETQYF. The CDR3 DNA follows: TGTGCCAGCTCACCAGGCGAGACCCAGTACTTC.

This clone was recorded once. J is TRBJ2-3 and V is TRBV7-2; 9 bases are shared with TRBD2. From germline, CDR1 is SGHTA and CDR2 FQGNSA. Germline trimming cut 5 bases from V and 0 bases from J; bases unmatched to any gene: 12. The CDR3 length is 18 residues. For the CDR3, the DNA is TGTGCCAGCAGCCATCGGGCGGTGCTAGCGGGGAGCACAGATACGCAGTATTTT. Amino acids: CASSHRAVLAGSTDTQYF.

The gene calls are TRBV5-1 and TRBJ2-7; 9 bases line up with TRBD1. Germline CDR1 SGHRS, CDR2 YFSETQ. After removal of 0 bases from V and 5 bases from J, the junction contained 6 bases not matched to a gene. The CDR3 runs 15 residues. The CDR3 region is CASSLAGTGSHEQYF. Here the CDR3 DNA reads TGCGCCAGCAGCTTGGCCGGGACAGGGTCCCACGAGCAGTACTTC. Full variable domain (remainder filled in from reference TRBV5-1 and TRBJ2-7): KAGVTQTPRYLIKTRGQQVTLSCSPISGHRSVSWYQQTPGQGLQFLFEYFSETQRNKGNFPGRFSGRQFSNSRSEMNVSTLELGDSALYLCASSLAGTGSHEQYFGPGTRLTVT.

This chain joins TRBV28 and TRBJ2-2, with D possibly being TRBD2 (7 bases). The CDR3 has 13 amino acids. V was clipped by 3 bases and J by 6 bases, with 8 bases between them. Looked up from germline, CDR1 is MDHEN and CDR2 is SYDVKM. The CDR3 sequence: CASSLGGPGELFF. As DNA, the CDR3 is TGTGCCAGCAGTTTGGGGGGGCCCGGGGAGCTGTTTTTT.

The rearrangement uses TRBV5-8 and TRBJ1-5; D remains unclear. Between the trimmed V and J ends, which lost 6 bases and 4 bases, there was a span of 17 bases. Germline V gives CDR1 SGHTS, CDR2 YDEGEE. The CDR3 contains 15 residues. The CDR3 bases are TGTGCCAGCACCGAAACAGAAGGGAGTAATCAGCCCCAGCATTTT. It yields the protein CASTETEGSNQPQHF.

This clone has only a few counts. This chain joins TRBV19 and TRBJ1-3; the match to TRBD1 covers 7 bases. The CDR3 has 15 amino acids. The germline V gene has CDR1 LNHDA and CDR2 SQIVND (reference sequence). The V gene end was trimmed by 4 bases and the J gene end by 0 bases; junction bases not matched to a gene: 3. The CDR3 sequence is CASSRGQTSGNTIYF. In DNA form, the CDR3 reads TGTGCCAGTAGTAGGGGACAGACCTCTGGAAACACCATATATTTT.

The chain links TRBV10-3 to TRBJ1-5; unclear D gene. The germline gives CDR1 ENHRY, CDR2 SYGVKD. The CDR3 is 14 residues long. V lost 6 bases, J lost 5 bases, and 14 bases lay in between. The CDR3 nucleotides read TGTGCCATCAGCATGGGAGGTCCGGATCAGCCCCAGCATTTT. As protein: CAISMGGPDQPQHF.

This clone was observed once. The chain uses TRBV4-1 and TRBJ1-2; a possible D gene is TRBD1 (5 bases). From germline, CDR1 is MGHRA and CDR2 YSYEKL. V dropped 4 bases and J dropped 2 bases, with 11 bases sitting between them. The CDR3 sequence is 14 residues long. The CDR3 nucleotides read TGCGCCAGCAGCCGTGACGGGGGAAACTATGGCTACACCTTC. This codes for CASSRDGGNYGYTF.

V and J are TRBV6-5 and TRBJ2-7; D remains ambiguous. The CDR3 loop spans 12 amino acids. Germline CDR1 reads MNHEY; CDR2 reads SVGAGI. Trimming removed 4 bases at V and 2 bases at J, with 6 bases between. The CDR3 DNA follows: TGTGCCAGCAGTTTTGACACCTACGAGCAGTACTTC. This sequence encodes CASSFDTYEQYF.

This clone was counted a few times. Here the CDR3 DNA reads TGCGCCAGCAGCACCCGGGACAGCTATGGCTACACCTTC. Encoded protein: CASSTRDSYGYTF. The gene calls are TRBV4-1 and TRBJ1-2, with 7 bases fitting TRBD1. The CDR3 covers 13 residues. J was trimmed by 4 bases and V by 5 bases; bases with no gene match: 4. Germline lookup yields CDR1 MGHRA and CDR2 YSYEKL.

The V call is TRBV7-3, the J call TRBJ1-2; 8 nucleotides align to TRBD1. J lost 6 bases, V lost 4 bases, and 1 base had no gene match. The V gene's germline CDR1 is SGHTA and CDR2 FQGTGA. The CDR3 runs 12 residues. The CDR3 DNA reads as TGTGCCAGCAGCTCGACAGGGGATGGCTACACCTTC. Its protein is CASSSTGDGYTF.